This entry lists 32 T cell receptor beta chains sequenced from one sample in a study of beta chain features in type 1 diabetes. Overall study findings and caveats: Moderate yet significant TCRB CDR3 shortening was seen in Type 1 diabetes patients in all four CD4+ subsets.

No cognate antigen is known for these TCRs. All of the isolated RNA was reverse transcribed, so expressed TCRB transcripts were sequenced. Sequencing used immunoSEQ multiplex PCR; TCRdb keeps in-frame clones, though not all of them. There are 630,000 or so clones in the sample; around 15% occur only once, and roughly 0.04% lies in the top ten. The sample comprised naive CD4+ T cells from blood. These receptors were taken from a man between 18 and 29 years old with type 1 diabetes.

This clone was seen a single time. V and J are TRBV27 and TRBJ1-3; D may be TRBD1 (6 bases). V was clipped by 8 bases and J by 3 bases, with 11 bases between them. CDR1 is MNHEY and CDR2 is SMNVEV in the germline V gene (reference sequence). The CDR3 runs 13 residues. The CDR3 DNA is TGTGCCAGCGGGGAGGGGGTTGGAAACACCATATATTTT. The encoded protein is CASGEGVGNTIYF.

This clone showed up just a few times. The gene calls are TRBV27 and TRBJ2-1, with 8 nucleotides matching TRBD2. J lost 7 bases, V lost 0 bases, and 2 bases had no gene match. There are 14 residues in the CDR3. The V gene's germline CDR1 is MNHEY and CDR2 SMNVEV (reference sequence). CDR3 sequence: CASSLSGTRNEQFF. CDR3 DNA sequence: TGTGCCAGCAGTTTATCGGGGACTAGGAATGAGCAGTTCTTC.

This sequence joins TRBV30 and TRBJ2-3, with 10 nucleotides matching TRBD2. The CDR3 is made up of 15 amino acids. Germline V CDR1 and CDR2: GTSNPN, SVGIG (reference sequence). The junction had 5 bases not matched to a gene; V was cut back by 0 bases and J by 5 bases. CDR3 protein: CAWSVHGLAVDTQYF. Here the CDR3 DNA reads TGTGCCTGGAGTGTACACGGACTAGCGGTAGATACGCAGTATTTT.

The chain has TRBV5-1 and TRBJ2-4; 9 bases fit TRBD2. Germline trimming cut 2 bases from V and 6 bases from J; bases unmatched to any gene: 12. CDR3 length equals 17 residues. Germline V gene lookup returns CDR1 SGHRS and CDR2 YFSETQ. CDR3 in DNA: TGCGCCAGCAGCTTTGCCCCCGGGACTAGCAGTGGAAACATTCAGTACTTC. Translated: CASSFAPGTSSGNIQYF.

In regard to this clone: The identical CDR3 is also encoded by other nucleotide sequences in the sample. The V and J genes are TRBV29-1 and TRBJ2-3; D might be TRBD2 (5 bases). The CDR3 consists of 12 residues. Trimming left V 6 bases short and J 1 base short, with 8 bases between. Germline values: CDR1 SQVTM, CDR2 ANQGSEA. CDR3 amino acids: CSVDGGTDTQYF. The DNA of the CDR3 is TGCAGCGTCGACGGGGGCACAGATACGCAGTATTTT.

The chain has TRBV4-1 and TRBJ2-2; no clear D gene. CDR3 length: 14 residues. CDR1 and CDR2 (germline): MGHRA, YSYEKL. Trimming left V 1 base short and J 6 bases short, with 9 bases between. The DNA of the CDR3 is TGCGCCAGCAGCCAAGTCCGTGGGGCCGGGGAGCTGTTTTTT. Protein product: CASSQVRGAGELFF.

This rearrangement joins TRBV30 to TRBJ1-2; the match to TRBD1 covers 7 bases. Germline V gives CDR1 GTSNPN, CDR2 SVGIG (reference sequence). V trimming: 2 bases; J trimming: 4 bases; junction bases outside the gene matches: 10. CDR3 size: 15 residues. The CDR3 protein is CAWSPPGDRAYGYTF. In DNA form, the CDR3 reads TGTGCCTGGAGTCCCCCGGGTGACAGGGCCTATGGCTACACCTTC.

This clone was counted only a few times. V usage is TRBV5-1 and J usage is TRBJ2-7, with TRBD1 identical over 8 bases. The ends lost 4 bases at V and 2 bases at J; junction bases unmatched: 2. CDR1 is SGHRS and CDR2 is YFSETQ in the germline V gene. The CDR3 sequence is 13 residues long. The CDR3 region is CASSRDRTYEQYF. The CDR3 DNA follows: TGCGCCAGCAGCCGGGACAGGACCTACGAGCAGTACTTC. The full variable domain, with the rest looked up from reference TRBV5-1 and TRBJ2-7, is KAGVTQTPRYLIKTRGQQVTLSCSPISGHRSVSWYQQTPGQGLQFLFEYFSETQRNKGNFPGRFSGRQFSNSRSEMNVSTLELGDSALYLCASSRDRTYEQYFGPGTRLTVT.

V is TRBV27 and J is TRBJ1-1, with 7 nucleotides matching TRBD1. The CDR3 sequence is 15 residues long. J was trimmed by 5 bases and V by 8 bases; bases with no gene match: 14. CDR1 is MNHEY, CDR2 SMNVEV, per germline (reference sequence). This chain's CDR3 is CASAVYRQGGTEAFF. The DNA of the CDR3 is TGTGCCAGCGCCGTGTACCGACAGGGAGGGACTGAAGCTTTCTTT.

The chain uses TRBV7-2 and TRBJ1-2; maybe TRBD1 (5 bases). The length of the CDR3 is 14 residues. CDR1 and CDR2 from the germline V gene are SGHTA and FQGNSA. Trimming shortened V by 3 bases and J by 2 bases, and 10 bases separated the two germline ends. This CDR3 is CASSLGQGNYGYTF. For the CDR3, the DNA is TGTGCCAGCAGCTTGGGGCAGGGAAACTATGGCTACACCTTC.

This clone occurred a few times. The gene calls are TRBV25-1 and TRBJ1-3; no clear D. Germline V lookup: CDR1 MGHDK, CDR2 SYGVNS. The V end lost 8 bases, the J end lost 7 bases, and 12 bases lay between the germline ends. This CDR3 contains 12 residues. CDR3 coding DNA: TGTGCCAGCGGCGATTTCGGGAACACCATATATTTT. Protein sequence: CASGDFGNTIYF.

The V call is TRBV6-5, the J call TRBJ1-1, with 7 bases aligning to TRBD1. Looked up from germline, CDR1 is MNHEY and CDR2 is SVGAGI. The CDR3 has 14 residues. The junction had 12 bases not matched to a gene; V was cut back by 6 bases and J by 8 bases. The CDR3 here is CASSLSPHRGEAFF. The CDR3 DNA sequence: TGTGCCAGCAGCCTATCACCCCACAGGGGAGAAGCTTTCTTT.

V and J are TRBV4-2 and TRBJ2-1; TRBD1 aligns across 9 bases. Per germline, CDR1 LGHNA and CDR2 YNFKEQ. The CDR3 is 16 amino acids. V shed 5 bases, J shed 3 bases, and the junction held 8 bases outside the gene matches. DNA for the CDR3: TGTGCCAGCAGCTCCTCCGGGACAGGGTTCTACAATGAGCAGTTCTTC. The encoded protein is CASSSSGTGFYNEQFF.

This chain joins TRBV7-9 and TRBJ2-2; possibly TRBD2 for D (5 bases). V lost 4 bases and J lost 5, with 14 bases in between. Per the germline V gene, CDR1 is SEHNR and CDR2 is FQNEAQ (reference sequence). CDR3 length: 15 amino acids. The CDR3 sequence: CASSSLAFSTGELFF. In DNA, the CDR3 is TGTGCCAGCAGCTCTCTAGCATTCTCTACCGGGGAGCTGTTTTTT.

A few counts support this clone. The CDR3 DNA follows: TGTGCCAGTAGGCAGGCCACCTTGGGGGAGACCCAGTACTTC. Its protein is CASRQATLGETQYF. This chain links TRBV19 with TRBJ2-5; D unclear. CDR1 and CDR2 (germline): LNHDA, SQIVND (reference sequence). Trimming pared 6 bases from V and 5 bases from J, leaving 16 bases between. The length of the CDR3 is 14 residues.

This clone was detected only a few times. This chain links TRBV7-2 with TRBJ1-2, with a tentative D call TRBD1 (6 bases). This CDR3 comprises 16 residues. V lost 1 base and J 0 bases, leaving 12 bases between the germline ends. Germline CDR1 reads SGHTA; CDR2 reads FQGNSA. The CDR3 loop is CASSLVGGTTNYGYTF. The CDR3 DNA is TGTGCCAGCAGCTTAGTCGGCGGGACAACTAACTATGGCTACACCTTC.

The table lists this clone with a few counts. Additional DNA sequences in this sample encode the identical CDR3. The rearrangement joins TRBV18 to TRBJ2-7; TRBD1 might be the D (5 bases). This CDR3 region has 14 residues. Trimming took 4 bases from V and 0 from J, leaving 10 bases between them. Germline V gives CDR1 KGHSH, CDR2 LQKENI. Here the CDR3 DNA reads TGTGCCAGCTCACTAGACAGAGCCTCCTACGAGCAGTACTTC. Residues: CASSLDRASYEQYF.

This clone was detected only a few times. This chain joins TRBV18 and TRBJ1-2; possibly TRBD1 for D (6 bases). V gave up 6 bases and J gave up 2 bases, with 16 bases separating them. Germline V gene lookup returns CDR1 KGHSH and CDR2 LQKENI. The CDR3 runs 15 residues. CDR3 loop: CASSPPAGANYGYTF. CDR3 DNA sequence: TGTGCCAGCTCCCCGCCGGCAGGGGCCAACTATGGCTACACCTTC.

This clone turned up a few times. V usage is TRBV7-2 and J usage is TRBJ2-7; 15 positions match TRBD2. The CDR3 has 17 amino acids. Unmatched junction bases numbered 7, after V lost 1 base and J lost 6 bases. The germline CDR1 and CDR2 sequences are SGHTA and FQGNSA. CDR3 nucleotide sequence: TGTGCCAGCAGCTTAGTGAGCCAGGGACTAGCGGGAGGCGAGCAGTACTTC. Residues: CASSLVSQGLAGGEQYF.

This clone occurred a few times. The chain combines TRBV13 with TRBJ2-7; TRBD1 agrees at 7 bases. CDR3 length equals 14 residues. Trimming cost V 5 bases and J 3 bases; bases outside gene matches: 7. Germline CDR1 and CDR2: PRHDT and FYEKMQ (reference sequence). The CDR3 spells CASSARGQLYEQYF. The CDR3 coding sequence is TGTGCCAGCAGCGCTAGGGGACAGCTCTACGAGCAGTACTTC.

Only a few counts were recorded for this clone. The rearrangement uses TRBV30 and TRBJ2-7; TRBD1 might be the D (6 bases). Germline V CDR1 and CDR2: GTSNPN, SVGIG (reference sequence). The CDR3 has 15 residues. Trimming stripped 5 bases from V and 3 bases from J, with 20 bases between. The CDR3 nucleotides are TGTGCCTGGGGGGGCCCTACGCAGGGCCTCTACGAGCAGTACTTC. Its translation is CAWGGPTQGLYEQYF.

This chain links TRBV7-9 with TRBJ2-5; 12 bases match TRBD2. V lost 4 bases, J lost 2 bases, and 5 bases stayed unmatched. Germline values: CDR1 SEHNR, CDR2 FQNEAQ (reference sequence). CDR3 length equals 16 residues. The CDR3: CASSSLAGGSQETQYF. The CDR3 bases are TGTGCCAGCAGCTCTCTAGCGGGGGGGTCACAAGAGACCCAGTACTTC.

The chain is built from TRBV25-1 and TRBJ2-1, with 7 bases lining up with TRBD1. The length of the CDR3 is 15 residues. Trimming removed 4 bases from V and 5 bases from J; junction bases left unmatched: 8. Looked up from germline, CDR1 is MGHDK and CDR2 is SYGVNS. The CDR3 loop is CASSVTGATNNEQFF. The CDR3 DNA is TGTGCCAGCAGTGTTACAGGGGCCACAAACAATGAGCAGTTCTTC.

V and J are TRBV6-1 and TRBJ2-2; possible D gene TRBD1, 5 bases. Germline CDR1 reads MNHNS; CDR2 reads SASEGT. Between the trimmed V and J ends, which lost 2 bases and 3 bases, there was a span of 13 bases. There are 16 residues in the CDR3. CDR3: CASSERGPHHTGELFF. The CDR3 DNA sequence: TGTGCCAGCAGTGAAAGGGGCCCTCACCACACCGGGGAGCTGTTTTTT.

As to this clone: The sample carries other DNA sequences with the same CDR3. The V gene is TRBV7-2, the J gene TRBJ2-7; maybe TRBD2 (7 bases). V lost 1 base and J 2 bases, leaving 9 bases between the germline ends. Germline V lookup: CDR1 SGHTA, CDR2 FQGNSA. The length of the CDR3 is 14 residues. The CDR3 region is CASSLDGGPYEQYF. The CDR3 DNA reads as TGTGCCAGCAGCTTAGACGGGGGGCCCTACGAGCAGTACTTC. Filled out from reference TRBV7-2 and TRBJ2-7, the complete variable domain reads GAGVSQSPSNKVTEKGKDVELRCDPISGHTALYWYRQSLGQGLEFLIYFQGNSAPDKSGLPSDRFSAERTGGSVSTLTIQRTQQEDSAVYLCASSLDGGPYEQYFGPGTRLTVT.

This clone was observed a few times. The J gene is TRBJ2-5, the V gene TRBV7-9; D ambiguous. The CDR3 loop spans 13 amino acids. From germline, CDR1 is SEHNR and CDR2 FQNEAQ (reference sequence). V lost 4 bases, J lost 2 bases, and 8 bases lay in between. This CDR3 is CASSSRAQETQYF. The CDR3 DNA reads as TGTGCCAGCAGCTCTCGGGCTCAAGAGACCCAGTACTTC.

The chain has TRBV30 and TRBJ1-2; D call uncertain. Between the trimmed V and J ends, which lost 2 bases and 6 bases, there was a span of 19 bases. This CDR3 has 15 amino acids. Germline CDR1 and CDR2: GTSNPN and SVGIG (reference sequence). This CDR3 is CAWSPTSVMGNGYTF. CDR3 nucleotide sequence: TGTGCCTGGAGTCCTACGTCCGTGATGGGAAATGGCTACACCTTC.

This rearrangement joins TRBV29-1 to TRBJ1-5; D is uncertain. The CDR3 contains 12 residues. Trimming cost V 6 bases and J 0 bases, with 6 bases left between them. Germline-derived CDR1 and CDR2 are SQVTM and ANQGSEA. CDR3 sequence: CSVALSNQPQHF. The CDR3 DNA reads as TGCAGCGTGGCGCTTAGCAATCAGCCCCAGCATTTT.

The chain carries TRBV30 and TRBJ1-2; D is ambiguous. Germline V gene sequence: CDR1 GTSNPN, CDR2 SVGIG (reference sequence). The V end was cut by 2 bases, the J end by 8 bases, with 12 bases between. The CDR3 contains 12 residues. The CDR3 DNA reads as TGTGCCTGGAGTCCGGGGTCCTGGGGCTACACCTTC. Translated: CAWSPGSWGYTF.

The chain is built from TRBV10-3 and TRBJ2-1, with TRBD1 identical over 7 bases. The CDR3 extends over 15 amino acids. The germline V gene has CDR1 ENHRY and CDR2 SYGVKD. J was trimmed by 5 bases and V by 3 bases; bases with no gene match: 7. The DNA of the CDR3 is TGTGCCATCAGTGACAGACAGGGCGTGGACAATGAGCAGTTCTTC. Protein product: CAISDRQGVDNEQFF.

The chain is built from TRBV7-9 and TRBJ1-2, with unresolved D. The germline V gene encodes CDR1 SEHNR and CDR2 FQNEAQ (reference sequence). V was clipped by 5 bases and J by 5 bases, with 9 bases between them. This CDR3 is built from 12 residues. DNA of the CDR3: TGTGCCAGCAGCCTCCCGGATTATGGCTACACCTTC. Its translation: CASSLPDYGYTF.

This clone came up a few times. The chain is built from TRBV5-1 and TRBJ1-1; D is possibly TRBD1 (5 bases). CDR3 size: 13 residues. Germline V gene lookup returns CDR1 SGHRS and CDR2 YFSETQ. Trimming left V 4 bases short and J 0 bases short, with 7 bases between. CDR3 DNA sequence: TGCGCCAGCAGCCGGGGGATGAACACTGAAGCTTTCTTT. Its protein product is CASSRGMNTEAFF.